The 29 T cell receptor beta chains listed next were all sequenced from one sample in a study of T cell repertoires in cytomegalovirus infection. Their antigen targets remain unknown. TCRdb passed the reads through MiXCR, listing each CDR3 protein once. The table records 200,000 or so distinct CDR3 sequences, about 38% of them present only once. The sample here was CD8+ T cells from cultured PBMCs, taken from culture after CMV antigen stimulation. These receptors were collected from a human donor in good health (CMV status not recorded). Some clones in this sample may be carry-over from other donors' samples.

The chain is built from TRBV6-5 and TRBJ2-7; a possible D gene is TRBD1 (5 bases). The CDR3 consists of 15 residues. Germline V CDR1 and CDR2: MNHEY, SVGAGI. V lost 4 bases and J lost 2, with 15 bases in between. This chain's CDR3 is CASSSADKFPYEQYF. The CDR3 DNA reads as TGTGCCAGCAGTTCCGCGGACAAATTTCCCTACGAGCAGTACTTC.

This clonotype was detected a few times. The gene calls are TRBV12-3 or TRBV12-4 and TRBJ2-7; 9 bases fit TRBD2. This CDR3 is built from 16 residues. Germline trimming cut 5 bases from V and 3 bases from J; bases unmatched to any gene: 11. The DNA for the CDR3 is TGTGCCAGCAGTCCCCGGTTAGCGGGAGTAAACTACGAGCAGTACTTC. It specifies CASSPRLAGVNYEQYF.

This clonotype was picked up a small number of times. This chain connects TRBV12-3 or TRBV12-4 to TRBJ2-1; D call uncertain. With 7 bases removed from V and 0 bases from J, the gap between germline ends came to 10 bases. The CDR3 has 14 residues. This CDR3 is CASNLGPSYNEQFF. Here the CDR3 DNA reads TGTGCCAGCAACCTAGGGCCCTCCTACAATGAGCAGTTCTTC.

The chain couples TRBV27 to TRBJ2-5; D possibly corresponds to TRBD2 (5 bases). There are 15 residues in the CDR3. Germline lookup yields CDR1 MNHEY and CDR2 SMNVEV (reference sequence). Trimming shortened V by 8 bases and J by 9 bases, and 25 bases separated the two germline ends. The CDR3 coding sequence is TGTGCCAGCCCCCCCGAGCGGCCTTCCAAGAGGGCCCAGTACTTC. It specifies CASPPERPSKRAQYF.

The chain carries TRBV7-8 and TRBJ1-4, with a tentative D call TRBD1 (6 bases). V was pared by 5 bases and J by 7 bases, with 14 bases between. CDR1 and CDR2 from the germline V gene are SGHVS and FQNEAQ. The CDR3 contains 14 residues. The CDR3 spells CASSLTGRGEKLFF. Written as DNA, the CDR3 is TGTGCCAGCAGCCTTACAGGGAGAGGTGAAAAACTGTTTTTT. The full variable domain, rest sourced from reference TRBV7-8 and TRBJ1-4, is GAGVSQSPRYKVAKRGQDVALRCDPISGHVSLFWYQQALGQGPEFLTYFQNEAQLDKSGLPSDRFFAERPEGSVSTLKIQRTQQEDSAVYLCASSLTGRGEKLFFGSGTQLSVL.

V gene TRBV7-3 combines with J gene TRBJ2-3; the D gene is possibly TRBD2 (6 bases). Between the trimmed V and J ends, which lost 0 bases and 0 bases, there was a span of 13 bases. This CDR3 comprises 17 residues. Germline V gives CDR1 SGHTA, CDR2 FQGTGA. CDR3 in amino acids: CASSLTGGAPSTDTQYF. The DNA of the CDR3 is TGTGCCAGCAGCTTAACAGGCGGGGCCCCTAGCACAGATACGCAGTATTTT.

This clonotype was observed once. The J gene is TRBJ2-1, the V gene TRBV27; weak D call: TRBD1 (5 bases). V lost 9 bases to trimming and J lost 6 bases, with 21 bases between them. The CDR3 runs 15 residues. Germline CDR1 and CDR2: MNHEY and SMNVEV (reference sequence). CDR3 amino acids: CARSLLRVSGNEQFF. The CDR3 DNA follows: TGTGCCAGAAGTCTCCTCAGGGTCTCGGGCAATGAGCAGTTCTTC.

Only a few counts were recorded for this clonotype. V is TRBV27 and J is TRBJ2-1; 13 positions agree with TRBD2. With V trimmed by 8 bases and J by 9 bases, 7 bases remained unmatched. In germline, CDR1 is MNHEY, CDR2 SMNVEV (reference sequence). The CDR3 contains 14 residues. This CDR3 is CASGEGLAGIEQFF. CDR3 nucleotide sequence: TGTGCCAGCGGGGAGGGACTAGCGGGAATTGAGCAGTTCTTC.

The rearrangement links TRBV2 to TRBJ2-2; D gene uncertain. The CDR3 runs to 15 residues. Germline CDR1 and CDR2: SNHLY and FYNNEI. V was cut by 10 bases and J by 0 bases, with 15 bases left in between. The CDR3 DNA reads TGTGCCACCACGCCCTCCAGGACGAACACCGGGGAGCTGTTTTTT. This translates into CATTPSRTNTGELFF.

The CDR3 DNA reads TGTGCCAGCAGTTTCGGCCGGAAGGCTTTCTTT. This gives the protein CASSFGRKAFF. V is TRBV27 and J is TRBJ1-1; D not certain. This CDR3 is built from 11 residues. The V gene lost 3 bases and the J gene lost 11 bases, with 10 bases spanning the gap. The germline CDR1 and CDR2 sequences are MNHEY and SMNVEV (reference sequence).

DNA of the CDR3: TGTGCCAGCACTAGATCGACCTTCGGGTTTGGGGAGCAGTACTTC. Amino acid sequence: CASTRSTFGFGEQYF. J is TRBJ2-7 and V is TRBV6-1; unclear D gene. This CDR3 is 15 amino acids long. The V and J ends lost 7 bases and 7 bases respectively, with 23 bases between them. Per the germline V gene, CDR1 is MNHNS and CDR2 is SASEGT.

The rearrangement uses TRBV12-3 or TRBV12-4 and TRBJ1-1; tentatively, D is TRBD1 (6 bases). The CDR3 is made up of 15 amino acids. Trimming took 6 bases from V and 0 from J, leaving 14 bases between them. The CDR3 spells CASRNYRALNTEAFF. For the CDR3, the DNA is TGTGCCAGCAGAAACTACAGGGCCTTGAACACTGAAGCTTTCTTT.

V usage is TRBV12-3 or TRBV12-4 and J usage is TRBJ1-1; TRBD1 might be the D (5 bases). The germline V and J ends were trimmed by 5 bases and 4 bases, with 14 bases remaining between them. The CDR3 has 14 amino acids. This CDR3 is CASSLVRGTTEAFF. The CDR3 region has the DNA TGTGCCAGCAGTCTAGTGAGGGGAACCACTGAAGCTTTCTTT.

This clonotype was seen a handful of times. V gene TRBV11-2 combines with J gene TRBJ1-1; D is ambiguous. CDR3 length: 13 residues. V shed 3 bases and J shed 5 bases, with 10 bases lying between them. CDR1 and CDR2 (germline): SGHAT, FQNNGV. The CDR3 here is CASSFHTVTEAFF. CDR3 nucleotides: TGTGCCAGCAGCTTCCACACGGTTACTGAAGCTTTCTTT.

This clonotype was counted many times. The genes are TRBV7-2 and TRBJ2-1; TRBD2 matches at 7 bases. Germline V gene lookup returns CDR1 SGHTA and CDR2 FQGNSA. This CDR3 has 16 amino acids. V was pared by 2 bases and J by 7 bases, with 11 bases of the junction left unmatched. The CDR3: CASSLRAPSGANEQFF. CDR3 in DNA: TGTGCCAGCAGCTTACGAGCACCTAGCGGAGCTAATGAGCAGTTCTTC. Looking up the rest from reference TRBV7-2 and TRBJ2-1 gives the full variable domain: GAGVSQSPSNKVTEKGKDVELRCDPISGHTALYWYRQSLGQGLEFLIYFQGNSAPDKSGLPSDRFSAERTGGSVSTLTIQRTQQEDSAVYLCASSLRAPSGANEQFFGPGTRLTVL.

This clonotype has a handful of counts. The CDR3 loop is CARRSSRDEQFF. CDR3 nucleotide sequence: TGTGCCAGGAGGAGCTCGAGGGATGAGCAGTTCTTC. V is TRBV27 and J is TRBJ2-1; D is possibly TRBD2 (5 bases). Trimming pared 9 bases from V and 8 bases from J, leaving 14 bases between. The germline V gene has CDR1 MNHEY and CDR2 SMNVEV (reference sequence). The CDR3 is 12 amino acids.

This clonotype has just a few counts. This rearrangement joins TRBV4-2 to TRBJ1-2; no definite D call. The CDR3 runs 12 residues. Germline lookup yields CDR1 LGHNA and CDR2 YNFKEQ. The V end was cut by 9 bases, the J end by 7 bases, with 15 bases between. The CDR3 region has the DNA TGTGCCAGTGCTGGGAGGGATCTTGGCTACACCTTC. Translated, it gives CASAGRDLGYTF.

This clonotype was observed a handful of times. The J gene is TRBJ2-7, the V gene TRBV12-3 or TRBV12-4; D gene unclear. This CDR3 has 13 residues. The V gene lost 4 bases and the J gene lost 4 bases, with 11 bases spanning the gap. The CDR3 nucleotides are TGTGCCAGCAGTTCCCCGGAAGGATACGAGCAGTACTTC. It encodes CASSSPEGYEQYF.

This chain joins TRBV15 and TRBJ2-7; TRBD1 matches 7 bases. V gave up 5 bases and J gave up 1 base; unmatched junction bases: 2. Germline CDR1 and CDR2: LNHNV and YYDKDF (reference sequence). CDR3 length equals 13 residues. The CDR3 loop reads CATSDRESYEQYF. DNA for the CDR3: TGTGCCACCAGCGACAGGGAGTCCTACGAGCAGTACTTC.

This clonotype occurred a few times. The J gene is TRBJ1-1, the V gene TRBV28; unclear D gene. The V and J ends lost 5 bases and 2 bases respectively, with 15 bases between them. The CDR3 contains 15 residues. Germline lookup yields CDR1 MDHEN and CDR2 SYDVKM. CDR3 amino acids: CASSLRGPINTEAFF. CDR3 sequence (DNA): TGTGCCAGCAGTCTTCGTGGACCGATAAACACTGAAGCTTTCTTT.

This clonotype showed up many times. This sequence joins TRBV7-2 and TRBJ1-3; D uncertain. Trimming cost V 10 bases and J 8 bases, with 18 bases left between them. Germline CDR1 is SGHTA and CDR2 is FQGNSA. The CDR3 has 13 residues. The CDR3 nucleotides read TGTGCCATCCCCGGGAAGGGAGCGGACACCATATATTTT. Translation gives CAIPGKGADTIYF.

This chain joins TRBV7-9 and TRBJ1-5, with TRBD1 as a possible D gene (5 bases). The ends were cut back, 1 base at V and 11 bases at J, with 18 bases in the middle. The CDR3 is 15 amino acids. CDR1 is SEHNR and CDR2 is FQNEAQ in the germline V gene (reference sequence). The CDR3 here is CASSLEGGWGSAQHF. CDR3 bases: TGTGCCAGCAGCTTAGAAGGAGGTTGGGGGTCAGCCCAGCATTTT.

This clonotype came up a few times. V is TRBV28 and J is TRBJ2-7; D gene uncertain. Germline V gene data show CDR1 as MDHEN and CDR2 as SYDVKM. Trimming removed 5 bases at V and 2 bases at J, with 13 bases between. The CDR3 has 14 amino acids. Here the CDR3 DNA reads TGTGCCAGCAGTCCCCTCCGCAGCACCTACGAGCAGTACTTC. Translation gives CASSPLRSTYEQYF.

The V gene is TRBV7-6, the J gene TRBJ1-5, with D unclear. CDR3 length: 15 amino acids. Germline V gives CDR1 SGHVS, CDR2 FNYEAQ. The V end lost 5 bases, the J end lost 0 bases, and 11 bases lay between the germline ends. CDR3 DNA: TGTGCCAGCAGCCCCCAAGTAAATAGCAATCAGCCCCAGCATTTT. Translated: CASSPQVNSNQPQHF.

This chain uses TRBV4-1 with TRBJ2-3; D perhaps matches TRBD1 (5 bases). Trimming stripped 0 bases from V and 4 bases from J, with 8 bases between. There are 14 residues in the CDR3. Looked up from germline, CDR1 is MGHRA and CDR2 is YSYEKL. In DNA form, the CDR3 reads TGCGCCAGCAGCCAAGAATGGGGCGCAGATACGCAGTATTTT. It encodes CASSQEWGADTQYF.

The genes are TRBV11-2 and TRBJ2-3, with D uncertain. Trimming took off 4 bases at V and 10 bases at J, with 18 bases between the two ends. The germline gives CDR1 SGHAT, CDR2 FQNNGV. The CDR3 is 14 amino acids. The CDR3 protein is CASSSPRARVPQYF. CDR3 nucleotides: TGTGCCAGCAGCTCCCCTCGAGCAAGGGTCCCGCAGTATTTT.

This clonotype was seen once. Germline and junction disagree at one end, which may indicate a read error. The chain links TRBV4-1 to TRBJ2-7, with 7 bases lining up with TRBD2. CDR3 length equals 14 residues. Germline V gene lookup returns CDR1 MGHRA and CDR2 YSYEKL. CDR3 coding DNA: TGTGCCAGCAGCCCCCGGGAGGTTGGGGACGAGCAGTACTTC. Its translation: CASSPREVGDEQYF.

The chain couples TRBV28 to TRBJ2-3; 9 bases line up with TRBD2. The CDR3 contains 15 residues. Looked up from germline, CDR1 is MDHEN and CDR2 is SYDVKM. The J segment lost 4 bases and the V segment lost 5 bases, leaving 7 bases of the junction unmatched. In DNA form, the CDR3 reads TGTGCCAGCAGTACCGGGACTAGCCGCGCAGATACGCAGTATTTT. This codes for CASSTGTSRADTQYF. Filled out from reference TRBV28 and TRBJ2-3, the complete variable domain reads DVKVTQSSRYLVKRTGEKVFLECVQDMDHENMFWYRQDPGLGLRLIYFSYDVKMKEKGDIPEGYSVSREKKERFSLILESASTNQTSMYLCASSTGTSRADTQYFGPGTRLTVL.

The sample holds many counts of this clonotype. V usage is TRBV7-2 and J usage is TRBJ2-1, with 9 bases fitting TRBD2. The germline CDR1 and CDR2 sequences are SGHTA and FQGNSA. With V trimmed by 5 bases and J by 4 bases, 6 bases remained unmatched. This CDR3 contains 15 residues. CDR3 coding DNA: TGTGCCAGCAGCCCCCGGACTAGCGATTACAATGAGCAGTTCTTC. It specifies CASSPRTSDYNEQFF.